The T cell receptor beta chain under discussion was sequenced for a study of resident and recirculating memory T cells in vitiligo. Study-level information: Samples were epidermis from two lesional and two nonlesional sites, plus PBMCs.

Stability required unchanged lesions during the previous 6 months. Confetti depigmentation, marking active vitiligo, was absent in these patients. Using immunoSEQ multiplex PCR, the repertoire was profiled, and TCRdb retains in-frame clones only, with some absent. The data hold 70,000 or so clones, with roughly nine tenths observed a single time. Germline V gene data show CDR1 as SEHNR and CDR2 as FQNEAQ (reference sequence). This CDR3 spans 15 amino acids. V shed 1 base and J shed 2 bases, with 10 bases lying between them. The specimen was blood. The chain combines TRBV7-9 with TRBJ2-3; D gene ambiguous. The receptor was isolated from a male donor with vitiligo. For the CDR3, the DNA is TGTGCCAGCAGCTTAGGTAGCCTACTCACAGATACGCAGTATTTT. Its translation is CASSLGSLLTDTQYF.